This is a list of T cell receptor beta chains from one sample in a study of cytomegalovirus exposure and HLA in healthy donors. The protocol was immunoSEQ multiplex PCR, while the TCRdb copy is restricted to in-frame clones and leaves out a portion. The sample lists 180,000 or so clones; 80% to 90% were seen once. The specimen was PBMCs. The source is a woman aged 25 to 45 in good health and CMV-seropositive. CDR3s include the opening cysteine and the closing phenylalanine or tryptophan. D genes are given only for firm matches.

NA | TRBJ1-2 | TRBV4-1 | CASSQDRGRVGYTF
NA | TRBJ2-7 | TRBV6-5 | CASSYRYEQYF
TRBD2 | TRBJ2-7 | TRBV6-1 | CASSEGPSGTYEQYF
NA | TRBJ2-1 | TRBV30 | CAWSEFEVTYNEQFF
NA | TRBJ1-1 | TRBV6-6 | CASGSGGF
NA | TRBJ2-1 | TRBV5-6 | CASSLAKTGRLYEQFF
TRBD2 | TRBJ2-2 | TRBV11-2 | CASTLSGRIELFF
NA | TRBJ2-4 | TRBV4-1 | CASSQDEELLAKNIQYF
NA | TRBJ1-2 | TRBV18 | CASSPGGFLYYGYTF
TRBD2 | TRBJ2-7 | TRBV9 | CASSVGVAGILGEQYF
TRBD1 | TRBJ1-2 | TRBV2 | CASSGNRGLYGYTF
NA | TRBJ1-1 | TRBV6-6 | CASSYWGGTVEAFF
NA | TRBJ1-1 | TRBV30 | CAWSGLMNTEAFF
TRBD2 | TRBJ2-1 | TRBV4-1 | CASSRDVGYSGTSYNEQFF
NA | TRBJ2-4 | TRBV20-1 | CSARSTHIQYF
TRBD1 | TRBJ2-2 | TRBV7-9 | CASSLDRGNTGELFF
NA | TRBJ2-1 | TRBV7-6 | CASSFYSSYNEQFF
NA | TRBJ1-1 | TRBV5-1 | CASSLTGQIGYTEAFF
NA | TRBJ2-7 | TRBV27 | CASSFAGSTYEQYF
NA | TRBJ2-1 | TRBV29-1 | CSVARLVYNEQFF
NA | TRBJ1-2 | TRBV30 | CALRQPNYGYTF
TRBD1 | TRBJ2-2 | TRBV5-1 | CASSLGDRLNTGELFF
NA | TRBJ1-2 | TRBV2 | CASSEPGSTTTNYGYTF
TRBD2 | TRBJ2-3 | TRBV18 | CASSPARGVLTDTQYF
NA | TRBJ2-6 | TRBV28 | CASSIPVSGANVLTF
TRBD1 | TRBJ1-2 | TRBV28 | CASTVQGAGGYTF
TRBD1 | TRBJ2-7 | TRBV19 | CATLDRGNREQYF
TRBD2 | TRBJ2-6 | TRBV5-6 | CASSLYSGLAGSGANVLTF
TRBD1 | TRBJ1-2 | TRBV27 | CASSFGQGAGYTF
TRBD2 | TRBJ2-1 | TRBV30 | CAWSPGLALTYNEQFF
NA | TRBJ2-7 | TRBV30 | CAWSESLYEQYF
NA | TRBJ2-1 | TRBV12-5 | CASGLSGQNNEQFF
TRBD2 | TRBJ2-2 | TRBV29-1 | CSVPGTSGITGELFF
TRBD1 | TRBJ1-2 | TRBV18 | CASSPGQGGGYGYTF
NA | TRBJ1-2 | TRBV7-9 | CASSLEARHYGYTF
TRBD2 | TRBJ2-7 | TRBV28 | CASPPAGAPGLAGGPLHEQYF
NA | TRBJ1-5 | TRBV6-1 | CASSELGGVIQPQHF
NA | TRBJ2-4 | TRBV6-6 | CASTEIKNIQYF
TRBD1 | TRBJ2-7 | TRBV7-6 | CASSSGQPYEQYF
NA | TRBJ1-3 | TRBV27 | CASSLGHPSSGNTIYF
NA | TRBJ2-6 | TRBV5-1 | CASSLNQATSGANVLTF
TRBD1 | TRBJ2-2 | TRBV11-2 | CASREGQGRTGELFF
TRBD2 | TRBJ2-1 | TRBV29-1 | CSVGRGGSSYNEQFF
TRBD1 | TRBJ1-2 | TRBV28 | CASSLRGPGGYTF
NA | TRBJ1-2 | TRBV30 | CAWSPTDRRGGYTF
NA | TRBJ1-1 | TRBV6-1 | CASTPLVRGTEAFF